This T cell receptor (beta chain) was found in a study of T cells after yellow fever vaccination. For the study at large: Preparing low-cell-number fractions relied on SMART-Seq v4 Ultra Low Input. Study outcomes and limitations: From the bulk population, abundant clonotypes could contaminate and appear within FACS-sorted repertoires. Primary-vaccination clones mostly resurfaced post-booster (around 95% CD4, about 87% CD8). CD4 and CD8 compartments shared a small share of clonotypes.

The ends lost 5 bases at V and 7 bases at J; junction bases unmatched: 10. Germline CDR1 is SGHTA and CDR2 is FQGNSA. This CDR3 is built from 16 residues. MiXCR, applied by TCRdb to the 5' RACE reads, yields one record per CDR3 protein. The sample shows 200,000 to 250,000 distinct CDR3 sequences, 6.5% to 8.5% of them seen only once. There are a few counts of this clonotype. Antigen unknown. This TCR was sampled from a man aged 25 to 40 who received the YFV17D yellow fever vaccine. The sequenced sample was CD4+ T cells sorted from PBMCs, obtained 15 days after the yellow fever booster vaccination. The rearrangement joins TRBV7-2 to TRBJ2-1, with 11 bases identical to TRBD2. CDR3 DNA: TGTGCCAGCAGCGGGCAACTAGCGGGAGTTGGGAATGAGCAGTTCTTC. This gives the protein CASSGQLAGVGNEQFF.